The 23 T cell receptor beta chains in this list originate from one sample, sequenced in a study of PD-1 blockade in classical Hodgkin lymphoma (dated by TCRdb to 2019 to 2021). The meaning of the sample's time point label: cycle 2 day 1 (C2D1) of nivolumab. Every trial patient had relapsed following autologous stem cell transplantation, and prior brentuximab vedotin exposure was what differed among cohorts A, B and C. The method was the immunoSEQ multiplex PCR assay. Not all clones reach the TCRdb copy of this immuneACCESS table, which keeps in-frame sequences only. Checked studies attribute under half of the gap to unresolved V genes and leave the rest unexplained. The sample table contains 95,000 to 100,000 clones; only one count was recorded for roughly 89% of them. The ten largest clones take up about 6.4% of the sample. The sequencing here drew on peripheral blood mononuclear cells (PBMCs), taken before the second cycle of nivolumab. The receptors shown here come from a human donor with classical Hodgkin lymphoma.

The DNA of the CDR3 is TGTGCCAGCAGCCCCCACAGGGTTCGCCGCAATCAGCCCCAGCATTTT. Protein product: CASSPHRVRRNQPQHF. V usage is TRBV21-1 and J usage is TRBJ1-5; no check of the table's D call, TRBD1, against the DNA was made. TRBV21-1 is a documented pseudogene. The CDR3 length is 16 residues.

The genes are TRBV28 and TRBJ1-6, with D maybe TRBD1 (5 bases). This CDR3 is 13 amino acids long. Germline loops: CDR1 MDHEN, CDR2 SYDVKM. V lost 3 bases to trimming and J lost 9 bases, with 9 bases between them. CDR3 amino acids: CASSFGRGSPLHF. In nucleotides, the CDR3 is TGTGCCAGCAGTTTTGGTAGGGGTTCACCCCTCCACTTT.

The chain carries TRBV19 and TRBJ1-1; D is uncertain. This CDR3 is 12 amino acids long. V lost 6 bases and J 4 bases, leaving 9 bases between the germline ends. Germline V gives CDR1 LNHDA, CDR2 SQIVND (reference sequence). The CDR3 is CASRATGTEAFF. The CDR3, as DNA: TGTGCCAGTAGAGCCACGGGCACTGAAGCTTTCTTT.

This rearrangement joins TRBV15 to TRBJ2-7; D ambiguous. The CDR3 is made up of 16 amino acids. Trimming pared 0 bases from V and 2 bases from J, leaving 14 bases between. Germline CDR1 LNHNV, CDR2 YYDKDF (reference sequence). CDR3 residues: CATSRDLGLPPYEQYF. CDR3 coding DNA: TGTGCCACCAGCAGAGATCTGGGCCTGCCCCCCTACGAGCAGTACTTC.

The V and J genes are TRBV18 and TRBJ1-1, with D uncertain. CDR1 and CDR2 from the germline V gene are KGHSH and LQKENI. Deletions cut 3 bases from V and 4 bases from J, with 6 bases between. The CDR3 is 12 amino acids. The CDR3 loop is CASSPSSTEAFF. CDR3 sequence (DNA): TGTGCCAGCTCACCTTCCAGCACTGAAGCTTTCTTT.

V is TRBV19 and J is TRBJ2-1; possibly TRBD2 for D (6 bases). The ends were cut back, 3 bases at V and 3 bases at J, with 18 bases in the middle. The CDR3 is made up of 17 amino acids. Per germline, CDR1 LNHDA and CDR2 SQIVND (reference sequence). CDR3 DNA sequence: TGTGCCAGTAGTATCGTATCCTGGCGGGGTAACTACAATGAGCAGTTCTTC. Its translation is CASSIVSWRGNYNEQFF.

This rearrangement joins TRBV19 to TRBJ2-1; D call uncertain. This CDR3 has 13 amino acids. From germline, CDR1 is LNHDA and CDR2 SQIVND (reference sequence). V was shortened by 3 bases and J by 7 bases, with 10 bases between the two germline ends. DNA of the CDR3: TGTGCCAGTAGTATGGCCGGATGGAATGAGCAGTTCTTC. Amino acids: CASSMAGWNEQFF.

This chain links TRBV9 with TRBJ1-5; 12 nucleotides line up with TRBD1. Germline V lookup: CDR1 SGDLS, CDR2 YYNGEE. The CDR3 is made up of 15 amino acids. The J segment lost 7 bases and the V segment lost 2 bases, leaving 4 bases of the junction unmatched. CDR3 coding DNA: TGTGCCAGCAGCGTCGGGACAGGGGGCGTCCAGCCCCAGCATTTT. This encodes CASSVGTGGVQPQHF.

This clone was observed a single time. The chain combines TRBV7-3 with TRBJ2-1, with D uncertain. Germline V gene sequence: CDR1 SGHTA, CDR2 FQGTGA. V lost 1 base and J 7 bases, leaving 8 bases between the germline ends. This CDR3 has 13 amino acids. The CDR3 nucleotides are TGTGCCAGCAGCTTAAGGCCAGAGAATGAGCAGTTCTTC. This sequence encodes CASSLRPENEQFF. The full variable domain, with the rest looked up from reference TRBV7-3 and TRBJ2-1, is GAGVSQTPSNKVTEKGKYVELRCDPISGHTALYWYRQSLGQGPEFLIYFQGTGAADDSGLPNDRFFAVRPEGSVSTLKIQRTERGDSAVYLCASSLRPENEQFFGPGTRLTVL.

This clone came up once. The chain couples TRBV7-2 to TRBJ2-3, with TRBD2 matching 10 bases. Trimming cost V 5 bases and J 4 bases; bases outside gene matches: 3. Germline CDR1 is SGHTA and CDR2 is FQGNSA. This CDR3 has 14 amino acids. In DNA, the CDR3 is TGTGCCAGCAGCGCGGGACTAGCGCCAGATACGCAGTATTTT. Amino acid sequence: CASSAGLAPDTQYF.

The chain has TRBV27 and TRBJ2-7; 10 positions agree with TRBD1. The CDR3 sequence is 15 residues long. Unmatched junction bases numbered 8, after V lost 6 bases and J lost 3 bases. The V gene's germline CDR1 is MNHEY and CDR2 SMNVEV (reference sequence). Written as DNA, the CDR3 is TGTGCCAGCAGGTTAGGACAGGGGGGATACTACGAGCAGTACTTC. Amino acids: CASRLGQGGYYEQYF.

The chain carries TRBV30 and TRBJ2-6; D remains ambiguous. With 0 bases removed from V and 2 bases from J, the gap between germline ends came to 2 bases. This CDR3 has 13 residues. Germline loops: CDR1 GTSNPN, CDR2 SVGIG (reference sequence). This CDR3 reads CAWSVTGANVLTF. The CDR3 nucleotides read TGTGCCTGGAGTGTAACTGGGGCCAACGTCCTGACTTTC.

The chain employs TRBV4-1 and TRBJ2-3, with D perhaps matching TRBD1 or TRBD2 (5 bases each). The germline CDR1 and CDR2 sequences are MGHRA and YSYEKL. The ends were cut back, 2 bases at V and 7 bases at J, with 16 bases in the middle. The CDR3 is 15 residues long. The CDR3 DNA reads TGCGCCAGCAGCCAACCTCTTGGGACGGACTATACGCAGTATTTT. Translated, it gives CASSQPLGTDYTQYF.

V and J are TRBV13 and TRBJ2-7; no definite D call. The CDR3 contains 12 residues. In germline, CDR1 is PRHDT, CDR2 FYEKMQ (reference sequence). V was pared by 4 bases and J by 3 bases, with 7 bases between. The CDR3, as DNA: TGTGCCAGCAGCTCCCTCCTCTACGAGCAGTACTTC. It encodes CASSSLLYEQYF.

The J gene is TRBJ1-5, the V gene TRBV10-1, with D tentatively TRBD1 (5 bases). This CDR3 contains 16 residues. Trimming took 0 bases from V and 6 from J, leaving 15 bases between them. Germline V gene sequence: CDR1 WNHNN, CDR2 SYGVQD (reference sequence). CDR3 residues: CASSESIRGEVQPQHF. The CDR3 DNA reads TGCGCCAGCAGTGAGTCGATTCGAGGGGAGGTTCAGCCCCAGCATTTT.

This chain connects TRBV5-4 to TRBJ1-5; TRBD1 is a possible D gene (6 bases). The germline V gene encodes CDR1 SGHNT and CDR2 YYREEE (reference sequence). Trimming stripped 4 bases from V and 2 bases from J, with 22 bases between. This CDR3 is 18 amino acids long. DNA of the CDR3: TGTGCCAGCAGCCCTCTTCCCCGTACGGGGGGCGGCAATCAGCCCCAGCATTTT. Translated: CASSPLPRTGGGNQPQHF.

This chain uses TRBV19 with TRBJ1-5; a weak D match, TRBD1 (5 bases). This CDR3 is built from 16 residues. Germline CDR1 LNHDA, CDR2 SQIVND (reference sequence). Trimming took 7 bases from V and 2 from J, leaving 18 bases between them. The CDR3 coding sequence is TGTGCCAGTACCAGAGGGAGACAGATCCGCAATCAGCCCCAGCATTTT. The encoded protein is CASTRGRQIRNQPQHF.

V is TRBV19 and J is TRBJ2-2; perhaps TRBD2 as D (7 bases). V shed 3 bases and J shed 4 bases, with 15 bases lying between them. This CDR3 has 16 amino acids. From germline, CDR1 is LNHDA and CDR2 SQIVND (reference sequence). The CDR3 DNA reads TGTGCCAGTAGTATCAATTTAGGGGGGGTCACCGGGGAGCTGTTTTTT. It yields the protein CASSINLGGVTGELFF.

The gene calls are TRBV2 and TRBJ1-4; weak D call: TRBD1 (5 bases). V lost 8 bases to trimming and J lost 5 bases, with 18 bases between them. The germline gives CDR1 SNHLY, CDR2 FYNNEI. The CDR3 has 15 amino acids. The CDR3 sequence is CASHLGGLSNEKLFF. The CDR3 DNA sequence: TGTGCCAGCCACCTCGGGGGACTCTCGAATGAAAAACTGTTTTTT.

J is TRBJ1-2 and V is TRBV6-6; TRBD1 is a possible D gene (6 bases). Trimming shortened V by 6 bases and J by 8 bases, and 19 bases separated the two germline ends. The CDR3 length is 14 residues. Per the germline V gene, CDR1 is MNHNY and CDR2 is SVGAGI (reference sequence). This CDR3 reads CASSPPTGLGGYTF. For the CDR3, the DNA is TGTGCCAGCAGCCCGCCCACAGGGTTGGGGGGCTACACCTTC.

V usage is TRBV19 and J usage is TRBJ1-6, with 9 bases fitting TRBD1. Germline CDR1 reads LNHDA; CDR2 reads SQIVND (reference sequence). This CDR3 has 15 amino acids. The J segment lost 8 bases and the V segment lost 4 bases, leaving 6 bases of the junction unmatched. The CDR3 DNA reads as TGTGCCAGTAGTACGTCCCGGGACAGGGATTCACCCCTCCACTTT. Translated, it gives CASSTSRDRDSPLHF. The full variable domain, in which reference TRBV19 and TRBJ1-6 provide the parts outside the CDR3, is DGGITQSPKYLFRKEGQNVTLSCEQNLNHDAMYWYRQDPGQGLRLIYYSQIVNDFQKGDIAEGYSVSREKKESFPLTVTSAQKNPTAFYLCASSTSRDRDSPLHFGNGTRLTVT.

The chain has TRBV9 and TRBJ1-2; D gene ambiguous. Per germline, CDR1 SGDLS and CDR2 YYNGEE. The CDR3 runs 12 residues. Trimming removed 4 bases from V and 8 bases from J, with 12 bases in between. The CDR3 DNA reads TGTGCCAGCAGCCCTGTTGCCTACGGCTACACCTTC. It encodes CASSPVAYGYTF.

This sequence joins TRBV5-1 and TRBJ2-3, with TRBD2 as a possible D gene (6 bases). Germline CDR1 reads SGHRS; CDR2 reads YFSETQ. V was pared by 1 base and J by 3 bases, with 15 bases between. CDR3 length equals 16 residues. The CDR3 reads CASSLLALAGTDTQYF. The CDR3, as DNA: TGCGCCAGCAGCTTGCTAGCACTAGCCGGGACAGATACGCAGTATTTT. Supplemented by reference TRBV5-1 and TRBJ2-3, the full variable domain reads KAGVTQTPRYLIKTRGQQVTLSCSPISGHRSVSWYQQTPGQGLQFLFEYFSETQRNKGNFPGRFSGRQFSNSRSEMNVSTLELGDSALYLCASSLLALAGTDTQYFGPGTRLTVL.